This T cell receptor beta chain was obtained from a study of shared clonotypes between healthy human individuals. Regarding this clone: Other nucleotide sequences from this sample produce the same CDR3.

V lost 3 bases to trimming and J lost 0 bases; unmatched junction nucleotides: 1. The length of the CDR3 is 14 residues. Looked up from germline, CDR1 is SGHRS and CDR2 is YFSETQ. Sequencing used immunoSEQ multiplex PCR; TCRdb keeps in-frame clones, though not all of them. The sample holds about 2.4 million clones, 90% to 95% seen once. This clonotype originated in a man younger than 35 in good health. Some clones in this sample may be carry-over from other donors' samples. The genes are TRBV5-1 and TRBJ2-3; 7 bases are a match to TRBD2. Sequenced material: naive CD4+ T cells from PBMCs. Subset reported: CD45RA+ positively selected. CDR3 sequence: CASSWGGSTDTQYF. The CDR3 DNA reads TGCGCCAGCAGCTGGGGAGGGAGCACAGATACGCAGTATTTT. Based on the CDR3 plus reference TRBV5-1 and TRBJ2-3, the full variable domain is KAGVTQTPRYLIKTRGQQVTLSCSPISGHRSVSWYQQTPGQGLQFLFEYFSETQRNKGNFPGRFSGRQFSNSRSEMNVSTLELGDSALYLCASSWGGSTDTQYFGPGTRLTVL.